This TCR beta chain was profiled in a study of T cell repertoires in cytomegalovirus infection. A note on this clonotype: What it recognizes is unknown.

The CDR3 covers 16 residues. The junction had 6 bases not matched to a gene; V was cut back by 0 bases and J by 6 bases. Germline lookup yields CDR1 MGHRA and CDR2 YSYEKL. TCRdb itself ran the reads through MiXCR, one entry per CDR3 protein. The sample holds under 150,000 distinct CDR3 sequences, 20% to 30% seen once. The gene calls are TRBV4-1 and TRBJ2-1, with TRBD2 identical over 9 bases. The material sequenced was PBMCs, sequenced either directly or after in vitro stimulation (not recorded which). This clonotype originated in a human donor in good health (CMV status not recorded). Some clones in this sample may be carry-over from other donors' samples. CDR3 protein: CASSQDLGGRGNEQFF. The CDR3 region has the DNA TGCGCCAGCAGCCAAGATCTTGGCGGGAGGGGCAATGAGCAGTTCTTC.